The present TCR beta chain was sequenced within a study of T cells in Graves' hyperthyroidism and ophthalmopathy. On the study more broadly: The authors collected peripheral blood at initial diagnosis, before any treatment. Whole-study results and caveats: The model identified upcoming ophthalmopathy a median approximately seven months ahead of onset.

TCR beta CDR3 region amplification was performed from RNA transcripts. Researchers ran a first-round RT-PCR on the TCR CDR3 using the HTBI primer set. One entry per CDR3 protein results from TCRdb running MiXCR on the multiplex PCR reads. This table holds 360,000 or so distinct CDR3 sequences, 12% to 15% found once. To note about this clonotype: Its antigen is unidentified. One base away lies a much larger clone, so this may be a sequencing read error.

Ophthalmopathy patients had moderate-to-severe active disease, CAS ≥3, NOSPECS ≥4, and disease duration under 3 months. Diagnostic decisions used clinical symptoms, serum thyroxine and TRAb, thyroid ultrasound and orbital computed tomography. There are 14 residues in the CDR3. With 6 bases removed from V and 6 bases from J, the gap between germline ends came to 14 bases. In germline, CDR1 is MNHEY, CDR2 SMNVEV (reference sequence). The chain employs TRBV27 and TRBJ2-2; D possibly corresponds to TRBD2 (6 bases). The TCR comes from a woman aged 60 to 75 with Graves' ophthalmopathy. The sequenced sample was blood. In DNA, the CDR3 is TGTGCCAGCAGAATAGCGGAAGGGCCCGGGGAGCTGTTTTTT. Its protein is CASRIAEGPGELFF.